Listed below are T cell receptor beta chains from one sample, sequenced in a study of T-cell memory formation after mild COVID-19. TCRdb used MiXCR to reprocess the 5' RACE reads, holding one entry per CDR3 protein. The profile shows about 5,000 distinct CDR3 sequences, around two fifths of them singletons. Sequences were obtained from PBMCs or a T cell subset sorted from them (not recorded which). The receptors shown here come from an adult who had mild COVID-19 (a few samples of this study predate the infection). Cell type and time point are not known. CDR3s include the opening cysteine and the closing phenylalanine or tryptophan. The order of the fields is J gene, clone size, D gene, V gene, CDR3 DNA, CDR3 protein. D genes are given only for firm matches. Clone size is stated in some rows and not others, as once, few, many or a class when expanded.

>TRBJ2-3|NA|NA|TRBV7-2
TGTGCCAGCAGCTACAGACTAGCAGATACGCAGTATTTT
CASSYRLADTQYF
>TRBJ1-4|many|NA|TRBV2
TGTGCCAGCAGTGAAAATCTGGGTGAAAAACTGTTTTTT
CASSENLGEKLFF
>TRBJ2-5|medium-sized|NA|TRBV5-1
TGCGCCAGCAGCCTGACGACAGTCTCGGAGACCCAGTACTTC
CASSLTTVSETQYF
>TRBJ2-3|medium-sized|NA|TRBV20-1
TGCAGTGCCTGGACGTCAGATACGCAGTATTTT
CSAWTSDTQYF
>TRBJ1-2|medium-sized|NA|TRBV4-3
TGCGCCAGCAGCCACCTGGGGGGCCGCCCGAATCTATATGGCTACACCTTC
CASSHLGGRPNLYGYTF
>TRBJ2-5|medium-sized|TRBD1|TRBV5-4
TGTGCCAGCAGCTACCGGACAGGGAAGTTCACTCAGGAGACCCAGTACTTC
CASSYRTGKFTQETQYF
>TRBJ2-1|NA|NA|TRBV28
TGTGCCAGCAGTAAGGAATCCATAGACAATGAGCAGTTCTTC
CASSKESIDNEQFF
>TRBJ2-7|medium-sized|NA|TRBV10-2
TGCGCCAGCAGTGACCGTGCGTACGAGCAGTACTTC
CASSDRAYEQYF
>TRBJ1-2|many|TRBD1|TRBV2
TGTGCCAGCAGTGTTGGCAGGGGGCGCGATGGCTACACCTTC
CASSVGRGRDGYTF
>TRBJ2-1|NA|TRBD1|TRBV19
TGTGCCAGTAGTAGAACAGGGGGGCTCTACAATGAGCAGTTCTTC
CASSRTGGLYNEQFF
>TRBJ2-1|large|TRBD1|TRBV15
TGTGCCACCAGCAGTCGACAGGGCAATGAGCAGTTCTTC
CATSSRQGNEQFF
>TRBJ1-5|many|NA|TRBV28
TGTGCCAGCAGTTCACTTCGGAGCAATCAGCCCCAGCATTTT
CASSSLRSNQPQHF
>TRBJ2-3|NA|NA|TRBV29-1
TGCAGCGTTGAAACAGATCCAACTAGCACAGATACGCAGTATTTT
CSVETDPTSTDTQYF
>TRBJ1-4|NA|NA|TRBV7-6
TGTGCCAGCAGCTTTCGGACGTTGGGTTTGGGAACTAATGAAAAACTGTTTTTT
CASSFRTLGLGTNEKLFF
>TRBJ2-7|NA|NA|TRBV27
TGTGCCAGCAGTTGGGCAGGGCCCACCTACGAGCAGTACTTC
CASSWAGPTYEQYF
>TRBJ1-5|medium-sized|NA|TRBV5-5
TGTGCCAGCAGCTTGGAGGGGACTCGACGCAATCAGCCCCAGCATTTT
CASSLEGTRRNQPQHF
>TRBJ2-1|NA|NA|TRBV25-1
TGTGCTACGATGCGAGGGTCGTACAATGAGCAGTTCTTC
CATMRGSYNEQFF
>TRBJ2-1|medium-sized|NA|TRBV19
TGTGCCAGTAGTTGGGACACGGGCTACAATGAGCAGTTCTTC
CASSWDTGYNEQFF
>TRBJ2-3|large|NA|TRBV6-5
TGTGCCAGCAGTTTGGCCAATCCCCTGGGCGGCACAGATACGCAGTATTTT
CASSLANPLGGTDTQYF
>TRBJ2-7|NA|NA|TRBV7-3
TGTGCCAGCAGCGCTACGGGACTTACCGAGCAGTACTTC
CASSATGLTEQYF
>TRBJ2-2|NA|NA|TRBV6-5
TGTGCCAGCAGTTACGGTCGCGCTGGGACCGGGGAGCTGTTTTTT
CASSYGRAGTGELFF
>TRBJ2-3|NA|NA|TRBV7-6
TGTGCCAGCAGCTTAGACGGAGGCACAGATACGCAGTATTTT
CASSLDGGTDTQYF
>TRBJ1-3|medium-sized|NA|TRBV12-3/TRBV12-4
TGTGCCAGCAGTTTTCCTTACTCTGGAAACACCATATATTTT
CASSFPYSGNTIYF
>TRBJ1-1|NA|TRBD1|TRBV20-1
TGCAGTGCTTTATACCGGGACAGGGGCTATGACACTGAAGCTTTCTTT
CSALYRDRGYDTEAFF
>TRBJ1-3|medium-sized|NA|TRBV7-9
TGTGCCAGCAGCTTCTCTGGAAACACCATATATTTT
CASSFSGNTIYF
>TRBJ1-2|medium-sized|TRBD1|TRBV7-9
TGTGCCAGCAGCCTAGACAGGGCCCTCTATGGCTACACCTTC
CASSLDRALYGYTF
>TRBJ2-3|few|TRBD2|TRBV6-4
TGTGCCAGCAGTGAGACTAGCGGGGGCACAGATACGCAGTATTTT
CASSETSGGTDTQYF
>TRBJ2-3|large|NA|TRBV30
TGTGCCTGGAGTGTTCAAAGCAGGGCAGGCACGCAGTATTTT
CAWSVQSRAGTQYF
>TRBJ1-1|medium-sized|NA|TRBV5-1
TGCGCCAGCAGCTTGGCACAGGACACTGAAGCTTTCTTT
CASSLAQDTEAFF
>TRBJ2-1|NA|NA|TRBV7-2
TGTGCCAGCAGCTTTTATGGGGACGGGGAGTTCTTC
CASSFYGDGEFF
>TRBJ2-5|NA|NA|TRBV12-3/TRBV12-4
TGTGCCAGCAGGACGGCCCCAGGGTTCCAGTACTTC
CASRTAPGFQYF
>TRBJ1-1|medium-sized|NA|TRBV20-1
TGCAGTGCTAGGTGGCAGGGGACTGAAGCTTTCTTT
CSARWQGTEAFF
>TRBJ2-1|NA|TRBD2|TRBV29-1
TGCAGCGTTACCCGCCTTACTAGCGGCCATGAGCAGTTCTTC
CSVTRLTSGHEQFF
>TRBJ1-6|NA|NA|TRBV5-5
TGTGCCAGCAGCGATGAAGGGAATTCACCCCTCCACTTT
CASSDEGNSPLHF
>TRBJ2-1|NA|NA|TRBV7-3
TGTGCCAGCAGCGCCACCCTGGGCGAGCAGTTCTTC
CASSATLGEQFF
>TRBJ2-3|many|NA|TRBV18
TGTGCCAGCTCACCAGAGGATACGCAGTATTTT
CASSPEDTQYF
>TRBJ2-5|NA|NA|TRBV7-7
TGTGCCAGCAGCTTAAGCTTGGACCCCCCCCTTGAGACCCAGTACTTC
CASSLSLDPPLETQYF
>TRBJ2-5|NA|NA|TRBV12-3/TRBV12-4
TGTGCCAGCAGACCACAGCTCCAAGAGACCCAGTACTTC
CASRPQLQETQYF
>TRBJ1-6|medium-sized|NA|TRBV20-1
TGCAGTGCTAGGGAACCAGGGAGCTCCTATAATTCACCCCTCCACTTT
CSAREPGSSYNSPLHF
>TRBJ2-5|NA|TRBD2|TRBV15
TGTGCCACCAGCAGAGCCTGGACTAGCGGGGGCCAAGAGACCCAGTACTTC
CATSRAWTSGGQETQYF
>TRBJ2-5|NA|NA|TRBV12-3/TRBV12-4
TGTGCCAGCAGGACACCGGGCCCCCAAGAGACCCAGTACTTC
CASRTPGPQETQYF
>TRBJ1-2|once|NA|TRBV24-1
TGTGCCACCAGTGATCGGACAGTATATGGCTACACCTTC
CATSDRTVYGYTF
>TRBJ2-1|few|NA|TRBV12-5
TGTGCTAGTGGTTTCCCCGGGACTGAGCAGTTCTTC
CASGFPGTEQFF
>TRBJ1-3|medium-sized|NA|TRBV3-1
TGTGCCAGCAGCCAAGATTGGTCCGGCACCATATATTTT
CASSQDWSGTIYF
>TRBJ2-5|NA|TRBD1|TRBV7-6
TGTGCCAGCAGCCGCATCTCAGGGGGCGGAGGGACCCAGTACTTC
CASSRISGGGGTQYF
>TRBJ1-5|once|NA|TRBV12-3/TRBV12-4
TGTGCCAGCAGTTTAAGTCAGGGCAATCAGCCCCAGCATTTT
CASSLSQGNQPQHF
>TRBJ2-1|NA|NA|TRBV7-9
TGTGCCAGCAGCGTGAGAGACAATGAGCAGTTCTTC
CASSVRDNEQFF
>TRBJ2-1|NA|TRBD2|TRBV12-3/TRBV12-4
TGTGCCAGCAGTTCGACTAGCGGGACTTTCGAGCAGTTCTTC
CASSSTSGTFEQFF
>TRBJ1-1|medium-sized|NA|TRBV20-1
TGCAGTGCCCTTAAGTTGGTAGCTTTCTTT
CSALKLVAFF
>TRBJ2-4|large|NA|TRBV6-2/TRBV6-3
TGTGCCAGCAGTTACTTGTCGGACTCCAAAAACATTCAGTACTTC
CASSYLSDSKNIQYF
>TRBJ2-1|medium-sized|NA|TRBV7-3
TGTGCCAGCAGCTTAATGGGGGGTGGAACTAACAATGAGCAGTTCTTC
CASSLMGGGTNNEQFF
>TRBJ1-2|NA|NA|TRBV12-3/TRBV12-4
TGTGCCAGCAGTTCACGACGGGGAGCCTATGGCTACACCTTC
CASSSRRGAYGYTF
>TRBJ1-2|NA|NA|TRBV4-3
TGCGCCAGCAGCCAAGATCGGCAAAGGGGCATGAACTATGGCTACACCTTC
CASSQDRQRGMNYGYTF